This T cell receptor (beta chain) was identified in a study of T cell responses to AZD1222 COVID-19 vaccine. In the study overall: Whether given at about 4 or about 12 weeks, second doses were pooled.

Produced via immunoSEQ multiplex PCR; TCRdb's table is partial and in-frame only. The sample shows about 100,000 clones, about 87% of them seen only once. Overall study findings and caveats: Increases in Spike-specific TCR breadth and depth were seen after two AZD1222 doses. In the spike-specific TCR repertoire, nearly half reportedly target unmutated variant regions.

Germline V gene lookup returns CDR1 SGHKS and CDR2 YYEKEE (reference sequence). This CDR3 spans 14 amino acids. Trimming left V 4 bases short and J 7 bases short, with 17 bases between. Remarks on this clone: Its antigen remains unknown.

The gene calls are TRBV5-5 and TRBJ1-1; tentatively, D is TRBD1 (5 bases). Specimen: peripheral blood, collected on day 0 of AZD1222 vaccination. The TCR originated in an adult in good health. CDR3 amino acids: CASSLLDMGDEAFF. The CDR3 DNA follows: TGTGCCAGCAGCCTTCTTGACATGGGGGATGAAGCTTTCTTT.